Presented here are 31 T cell receptor beta chains from one specimen sequenced in a study of blood T cell repertoires in COVID-19. TCRdb's copy holds only in-frame clones and misses some; the assay was immunoSEQ multiplex PCR. The sample yields roughly 180,000 clones, under 85% seen once. Material for sequencing was peripheral blood. The receptors were sampled from a man aged 55 to 70 who had recovered from COVID-19.

This chain joins TRBV7-6 and TRBJ2-7; 9 bases line up with TRBD2. Unmatched junction bases numbered 9, after V lost 3 bases and J lost 6 bases. Germline-derived CDR1 and CDR2 are SGHVS and FNYEAQ. The length of the CDR3 is 15 residues. The CDR3 DNA follows: TGTGCCAGCAGCTTGGCGGGGGGGCTTCTAAGCGAGCAGTACTTC. Its translation is CASSLAGGLLSEQYF.

This clone was recorded only once. The rearrangement uses TRBV10-1 and TRBJ1-2; D is unresolved. Germline CDR1 reads WNHNN; CDR2 reads SYGVQD (reference sequence). The CDR3 loop spans 18 amino acids. V lost 7 bases, J lost 8 bases, and 32 bases lay in between. The CDR3: CASIRKGCPPGPEWGYTF. DNA for the CDR3: TGCGCCAGCATACGGAAAGGCTGTCCACCCGGCCCGGAGTGGGGCTACACCTTC.

The V and J genes are TRBV14 and TRBJ1-4; tentatively, D is TRBD1 (5 bases). Germline CDR1 is SGHDN and CDR2 is FVKESK. Trimming pared 1 base from V and 1 base from J, leaving 22 bases between. The CDR3 covers 20 residues. The CDR3 reads CASSQVRVYSGGRTNEKLFF. CDR3 bases: TGTGCCAGCAGCCAAGTACGAGTTTATTCGGGGGGAAGAACTAATGAAAAACTGTTTTTT.

This chain uses TRBV11-2 with TRBJ2-5; D is perhaps TRBD2 (5 bases). V shed 5 bases and J shed 3 bases, with 10 bases lying between them. Germline CDR1 reads SGHAT; CDR2 reads FQNNGV. The CDR3 totals 13 residues. CDR3 bases: TGTGCCAGCAGCCGGGGTAGCAAAGAGACCCAGTACTTC. Its translation: CASSRGSKETQYF. Drawing the rest from reference TRBV11-2 and TRBJ2-5, the complete variable domain is EAGVAQSPRYKIIEKRQSVAFWCNPISGHATLYWYQQILGQGPKLLIQFQNNGVVDDSQLPKDRFSAERLKGVDSTLKIQPAKLEDSAVYLCASSRGSKETQYFGPGTRLLVL.

This chain uses TRBV15 with TRBJ2-1; 9 nucleotides line up with TRBD1. From germline, CDR1 is LNHNV and CDR2 YYDKDF (reference sequence). V trimming: 8 bases; J trimming: 6 bases; junction bases outside the gene matches: 11. CDR3 size: 15 residues. In DNA, the CDR3 is TGTGCCACCCGAAAGGACAGGGGAAACACCAATGAGCAGTTCTTC. Its translation: CATRKDRGNTNEQFF.

This chain connects TRBV5-4 to TRBJ1-5; tentative D call: TRBD1 (5 bases). CDR3 length equals 16 residues. Germline lookup yields CDR1 SGHNT and CDR2 YYREEE (reference sequence). V was trimmed by 0 bases and J by 6 bases, leaving 16 bases between them. The CDR3 nucleotides are TGTGCCAGCAGCTTGGGGGGGGGATTCAACGGTCAGCCCCAGCATTTT. Protein sequence: CASSLGGGFNGQPQHF.

CDR3 sequence: CASKLAGSSYNEQFF. The CDR3 coding sequence is TGTGCCAGCAAGTTAGCGGGGAGCTCCTACAATGAGCAGTTCTTC. The chain has TRBV6-5 and TRBJ2-1; TRBD2 aligns across 8 bases. V dropped 7 bases and J dropped 0; count of bases not matched to a gene: 5. Per the germline V gene, CDR1 is MNHEY and CDR2 is SVGAGI. There are 15 residues in the CDR3.

The rearrangement links TRBV28 to TRBJ2-7; D is unclear. Trimming cost V 7 bases and J 0 bases, with 16 bases left between them. This CDR3 region has 15 residues. The germline V gene encodes CDR1 MDHEN and CDR2 SYDVKM. The CDR3 sequence is CASIGPLESSYEQYF. As DNA, the CDR3 is TGTGCCAGCATTGGCCCGCTCGAAAGCTCCTACGAGCAGTACTTC.

The rearrangement uses TRBV6-5 and TRBJ2-3; tentatively, D is TRBD2 (5 bases). This CDR3 comprises 15 residues. Per the germline V gene, CDR1 is MNHEY and CDR2 is SVGAGI. V lost 4 bases to trimming and J lost 6 bases, with 17 bases between them. CDR3 protein: CASSFRGVLVDTQYF. The DNA of the CDR3 is TGTGCCAGCAGTTTCCGGGGAGTTTTAGTGGATACGCAGTATTTT.

This clone was counted a few times. This chain connects TRBV4-2 to TRBJ2-3; 12 bases line up with TRBD2. V lost 7 bases and J lost 2; bases outside the gene matches: 7. CDR3 length: 16 residues. The germline CDR1 and CDR2 sequences are LGHNA and YNFKEQ. CDR3 coding DNA: TGTGCCAGCACGCGTACTAGCGGGGGGACCACAGATACGCAGTATTTT. It translates to CASTRTSGGTTDTQYF.

This clone appeared a few times. The chain couples TRBV7-2 to TRBJ1-1; no clear D gene. The ends were cut back, 3 bases at V and 5 bases at J, with 10 bases in the middle. Germline V gene data show CDR1 as SGHTA and CDR2 as FQGNSA. The CDR3 totals 13 residues. CDR3 sequence (DNA): TGTGCCAGCAGCTTCGGGGTAAGGACTGAAGCTTTCTTT. It encodes CASSFGVRTEAFF.

A note on this clone: Other DNA sequences of this sample code for an identical CDR3. The chain combines TRBV19 with TRBJ2-7, with 7 bases lining up with TRBD1. V was clipped by 5 bases and J by 3 bases; unmatched bases: 4. CDR1 and CDR2 from the germline V gene are LNHDA and SQIVND (reference sequence). This CDR3 region has 13 residues. The CDR3 DNA follows: TGTGCCAGTAGTGTACGACAGGGCTACGAGCAGTACTTC. Amino acid sequence: CASSVRQGYEQYF.

The gene calls are TRBV12-3 or TRBV12-4 and TRBJ1-1; possible D gene TRBD1, 5 bases. The CDR3 length is 13 residues. Trimming left V 3 bases short and J 8 bases short, with 13 bases between. The CDR3 DNA reads as TGTGCCAGCAGTTTGTTGTCAGGGCAAGAAGCTTTCTTT. The encoded protein is CASSLLSGQEAFF.

The V and J genes are TRBV9 and TRBJ1-3, with D unclear. V was clipped by 3 bases and J by 4 bases, with 8 bases between them. Germline V lookup: CDR1 SGDLS, CDR2 YYNGEE. The CDR3 runs 13 residues. The CDR3: CASSGPGGNTIYF. CDR3 sequence (DNA): TGTGCCAGCAGCGGCCCCGGGGGAAACACCATATATTTT.

V gene TRBV6-6 combines with J gene TRBJ2-3; 7 bases line up with TRBD1. There are 15 residues in the CDR3. CDR1 MNHNY and CDR2 SVGAGI come from the germline V gene (reference sequence). V lost 6 bases, J lost 6 bases, and 12 bases stayed unmatched. CDR3 sequence (DNA): TGTGCCAGCAGATCCGACAGGGTGGCAGTGGATACGCAGTATTTT. It encodes CASRSDRVAVDTQYF.

This chain links TRBV12-3 or TRBV12-4 with TRBJ2-3; D gene unclear. The CDR3 has 11 amino acids. V dropped 6 bases and J dropped 4 bases, with 5 bases sitting between them. CDR3 DNA: TGTGCCAGCAGGTTCGCAGATACGCAGTATTTT. Protein: CASRFADTQYF.

This chain connects TRBV7-3 to TRBJ2-5; the match to TRBD1 covers 7 bases. CDR3 length: 13 residues. V shed 5 bases and J 10 bases; nucleotides not matched to a gene: 10. Germline V gives CDR1 SGHTA, CDR2 FQGTGA. The CDR3 bases are TGTGCCAGCAGCGTGACCGAGGGGGCAGGCCAGTACTTC. This gives the protein CASSVTEGAGQYF.

This clone is a singleton in its sample. This rearrangement joins TRBV7-9 to TRBJ2-2, with 7 bases identical to TRBD1. Germline V gene data show CDR1 as SEHNR and CDR2 as FQNEAQ (reference sequence). V shed 3 bases and J 0 bases; nucleotides not matched to a gene: 7. The CDR3 runs 17 residues. The CDR3 DNA sequence: TGTGCCAGCAGCTTGCCGGGTGGGACAGCGAACACCGGGGAGCTGTTTTTT. Translating it yields CASSLPGGTANTGELFF.

V is TRBV20-1 and J is TRBJ1-1, with D perhaps TRBD1 (5 bases). Trimming removed 3 bases at V and 5 bases at J, with 25 bases between. The germline gives CDR1 DFQATT, CDR2 SNEGSKA (reference sequence). The CDR3 covers 17 residues. This CDR3 is CSASELQGLISLTEAFF. The DNA for the CDR3 is TGCAGTGCTAGTGAGCTGCAGGGCCTAATCAGTTTGACTGAAGCTTTCTTT.

V and J are TRBV11-2 and TRBJ1-2, with 8 bases aligning to TRBD1. Germline CDR1 reads SGHAT; CDR2 reads FQNNGV. V was pared by 0 bases and J by 3 bases, with 6 bases of the junction left unmatched. The CDR3 has 16 amino acids. The CDR3 DNA is TGTGCCAGCAGCTTAGAACCAGGGGGCTGGGACTATGGCTACACCTTC. Its protein is CASSLEPGGWDYGYTF.

The rearrangement links TRBV30 to TRBJ2-3; D gene uncertain. Trimming took 1 base from V and 5 from J, leaving 4 bases between them. The CDR3 runs 11 residues. Germline CDR1 GTSNPN, CDR2 SVGIG (reference sequence). CDR3: CAWSAGDTQYF. The CDR3 region has the DNA TGTGCCTGGAGTGCCGGAGATACGCAGTATTTT.

The CDR3, as DNA: TGTGCCAGCAGATTCCACCCCCACAGGGGGACCCACGAGCAGTACTTC. Amino acid sequence: CASRFHPHRGTHEQYF. The gene calls are TRBV6-4 and TRBJ2-7; 8 bases fit TRBD1. Germline loops: CDR1 MRHNA, CDR2 SNTAGT. V lost 6 bases and J lost 5; bases outside the gene matches: 15. This CDR3 has 16 amino acids.

The chain uses TRBV15 and TRBJ1-4; D is unclear. V was pared by 2 bases and J by 6 bases, with 10 bases between. CDR1 and CDR2 (germline): LNHNV, YYDKDF (reference sequence). This CDR3 has 14 residues. The CDR3, as DNA: TGTGCCACCAGCAGAAACCGTATAGATGAAAAACTGTTTTTT. Its protein product is CATSRNRIDEKLFF.

The V gene is TRBV3-1 (or the pseudogene TRBV3-2), the J gene TRBJ1-4; 7 bases agree with TRBD1. V shed 4 bases and J 7 bases; nucleotides not matched to a gene: 6. Germline CDR1 reads LGHDT; CDR2 reads YNNKEL (reference sequence). The CDR3 covers 14 residues. CDR3 coding DNA: TGTGCCAGCAGCCTGACAGGGATAGCTGAAAAACTGTTTTTT. The encoded protein is CASSLTGIAEKLFF.

The chain links TRBV6-2 or TRBV6-3 to TRBJ1-3; D not resolved. Deletions cut 5 bases from V and 0 bases from J, with 17 bases between. The CDR3 is 17 residues long. Germline-derived CDR1 and CDR2 are MNHEY and SVGEGT. The CDR3 is CASSHQNRGSSGNTIYF. CDR3 in DNA: TGTGCCAGCAGTCATCAAAACCGAGGAAGCTCTGGAAACACCATATATTTT.

The chain has TRBV12-3 or TRBV12-4 and TRBJ2-3; perhaps TRBD2 as D (5 bases). The V gene lost 6 bases and the J gene lost 3 bases, with 10 bases spanning the gap. This CDR3 has 13 amino acids. The CDR3 sequence is CASRLGGTDTQYF. CDR3 coding DNA: TGTGCCAGCAGGCTCGGCGGGACAGATACGCAGTATTTT.

The V call is TRBV6-5, the J call TRBJ1-6, with D perhaps TRBD1 (5 bases). Trimming removed 7 bases at V and 6 bases at J, with 13 bases between. The CDR3 consists of 14 residues. Germline V gene sequence: CDR1 MNHEY, CDR2 SVGAGI. The DNA for the CDR3 is TGTGCCAGCACCAGAGGGGAGGGTAATTCACCCCTCCACTTT. Protein product: CASTRGEGNSPLHF.

This rearrangement joins TRBV29-1 to TRBJ2-5, with D possibly being TRBD2 (6 bases). Germline V gives CDR1 SQVTM, CDR2 ANQGSEA. V was shortened by 6 bases and J by 4 bases, with 18 bases between the two germline ends. This CDR3 region has 14 residues. CDR3 bases: TGCAGCGTCTCATCCGGGTCCGGGAGAGAGACCCAGTACTTC. Its translation: CSVSSGSGRETQYF.

J is TRBJ2-7 and V is TRBV2; tentative D call: TRBD1 (6 bases). The germline V gene has CDR1 SNHLY and CDR2 FYNNEI. V was clipped by 7 bases and J by 2 bases, with 24 bases between them. This CDR3 has 17 residues. CDR3 region: CASNTGSGRNNPYEQYF. The CDR3 DNA follows: TGTGCCAGCAATACAGGGTCAGGAAGGAATAATCCCTACGAGCAGTACTTC. Drawing the rest from reference TRBV2 and TRBJ2-7, the complete variable domain is EPEVTQTPSHQVTQMGQEVILRCVPISNHLYFYWYRQILGQKVEFLVSFYNNEISEKSEIFDDQFSVERPDGSNFTLKIRSTKLEDSAMYFCASNTGSGRNNPYEQYFGPGTRLTVT.

This clone was picked up one time. This chain uses TRBV2 with TRBJ2-3; the match to TRBD2 covers 15 bases. After removal of 6 bases from V and 2 bases from J, the junction contained 3 bases not matched to a gene. This CDR3 spans 16 amino acids. Germline V gene data show CDR1 as SNHLY and CDR2 as FYNNEI. CDR3 bases: TGTGCCAGCAGAGGACTAGCGGGGGGGTTCACAGATACGCAGTATTTT. This translates into CASRGLAGGFTDTQYF.

The chain recombines TRBV6-5 with TRBJ2-3, with 9 positions matching TRBD2. The length of the CDR3 is 16 residues. The germline V gene encodes CDR1 MNHEY and CDR2 SVGAGI. The V and J ends lost 2 bases and 4 bases, in that order; junction bases with no gene match: 7. Here the CDR3 DNA reads TGTGCCAGCAGTTACGGGGCGGGGGGGCCCGCAGATACGCAGTATTTT. This gives the protein CASSYGAGGPADTQYF.